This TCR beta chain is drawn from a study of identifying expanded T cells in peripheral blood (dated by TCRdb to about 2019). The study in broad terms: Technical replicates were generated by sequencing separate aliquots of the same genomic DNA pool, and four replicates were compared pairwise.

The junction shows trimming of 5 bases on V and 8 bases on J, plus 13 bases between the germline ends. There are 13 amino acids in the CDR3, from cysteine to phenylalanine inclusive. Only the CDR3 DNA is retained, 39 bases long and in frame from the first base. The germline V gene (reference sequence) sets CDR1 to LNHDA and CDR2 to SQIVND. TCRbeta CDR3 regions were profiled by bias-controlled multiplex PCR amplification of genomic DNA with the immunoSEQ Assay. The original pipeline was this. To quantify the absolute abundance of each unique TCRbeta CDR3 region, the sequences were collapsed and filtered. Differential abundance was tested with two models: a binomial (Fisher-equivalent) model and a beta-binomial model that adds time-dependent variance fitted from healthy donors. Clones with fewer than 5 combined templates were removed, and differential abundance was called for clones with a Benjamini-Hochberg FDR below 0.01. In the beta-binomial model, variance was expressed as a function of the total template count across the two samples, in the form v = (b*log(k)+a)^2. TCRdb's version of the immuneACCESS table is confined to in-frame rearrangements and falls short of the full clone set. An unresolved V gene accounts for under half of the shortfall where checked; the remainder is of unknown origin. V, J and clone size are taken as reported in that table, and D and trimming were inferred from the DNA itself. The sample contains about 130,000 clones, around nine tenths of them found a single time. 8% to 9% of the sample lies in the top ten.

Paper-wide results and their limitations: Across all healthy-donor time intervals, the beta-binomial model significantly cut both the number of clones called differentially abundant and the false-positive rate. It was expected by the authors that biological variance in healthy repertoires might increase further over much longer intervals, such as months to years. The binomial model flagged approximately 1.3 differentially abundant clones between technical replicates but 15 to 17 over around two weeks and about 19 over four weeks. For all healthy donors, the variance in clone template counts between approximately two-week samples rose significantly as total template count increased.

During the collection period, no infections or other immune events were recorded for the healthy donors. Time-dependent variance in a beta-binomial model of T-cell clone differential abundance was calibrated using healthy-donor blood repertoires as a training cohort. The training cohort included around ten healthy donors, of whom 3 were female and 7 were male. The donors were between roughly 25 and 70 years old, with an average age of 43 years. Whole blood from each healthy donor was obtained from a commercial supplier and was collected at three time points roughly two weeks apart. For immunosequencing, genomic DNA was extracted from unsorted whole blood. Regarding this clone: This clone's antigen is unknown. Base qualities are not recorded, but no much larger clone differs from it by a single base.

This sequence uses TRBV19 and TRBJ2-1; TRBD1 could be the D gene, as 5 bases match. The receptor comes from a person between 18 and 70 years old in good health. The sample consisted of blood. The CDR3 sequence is CASSLTVGDEQFF. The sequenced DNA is TGTGCCAGTAGTCTGACAGTAGGGGATGAGCAGTTCTTC.